The present entry profiles one T cell receptor (beta chain) with its context. The source of the sample is a study of CD8+CD57+ T cells in acquired aplastic anemia. The study profiled TCR beta VDJ and CDR3 using genomic DNA as template. MiXCR was run by TCRdb on the reads, yielding one entry per CDR3 protein. The sample shows over 150,000 distinct CDR3 sequences, about half of them seen only once. The CDR3 covers 19 residues. With 4 bases removed from V and 3 bases from J, the gap between germline ends came to 25 bases. The germline gives CDR1 SQVTM, CDR2 ANQGSEA. The sequenced material came from sorted CD4+, CD8+, or CD8+CD57+ T cells (not recorded which) from PBMCs. The receptor comes from a human donor in good health, serving as a control. This chain connects TRBV29-1 to TRBJ2-6; a weak D match, TRBD2 (6 bases). The CDR3 spells CSVVPTSRDGGSGANVLTF. DNA of the CDR3: TGCAGCGTTGTTCCCACCAGCAGAGATGGGGGGAGTGGGGCCAACGTCCTGACTTTC.